The 14 T cell receptor beta chains presented below share a single source sample, sequenced in a study of blood T cells in healthy people across ages. The authors ran a second PCR of 7 to 11 cycles using a sample-barcoded 5' primer and a J-beta primer mix. Each CDR3 protein gets one entry after TCRdb re-called the 5' RACE reads with MiXCR. The table shows 800,000 to 1,000,000 distinct CDR3 sequences, with 40% to 60% occurring only once. The sequenced sample was blood. These receptors all stem from a man aged 30 to 39 in good health.

The chain recombines TRBV7-9 with TRBJ1-1; no clear D. V dropped 7 bases and J dropped 0 bases, with 9 bases sitting between them. Germline V gene lookup returns CDR1 SEHNR and CDR2 FQNEAQ (reference sequence). The length of the CDR3 is 13 residues. The CDR3, as DNA: TGTGCCAGCAACAACCCGGTGAACACTGAAGCTTTCTTT. It is translated as CASNNPVNTEAFF.

This rearrangement joins TRBV5-1 to TRBJ2-1; D not certain. This CDR3 spans 17 amino acids. Germline CDR1 SGHRS, CDR2 YFSETQ. The V gene lost 0 bases and the J gene lost 0 bases, with 13 bases spanning the gap. CDR3 coding DNA: TGCGCCAGCAGCTTGGGATCGCAGGTCAGCTCCTACAATGAGCAGTTCTTC. It codes for CASSLGSQVSSYNEQFF.

The chain couples TRBV4-2 to TRBJ1-4; unclear D gene. The CDR3 covers 16 residues. CDR1 LGHNA and CDR2 YNFKEQ come from the germline V gene. Trimming pared 0 bases from V and 5 bases from J, leaving 13 bases between. CDR3 amino acids: CASSQDSGRRNEKLFF. CDR3 coding DNA: TGTGCCAGCAGCCAAGATTCCGGGCGGAGAAATGAAAAACTGTTTTTT.

DNA for the CDR3: TGTGCCATCAGTGACACAGATTCCTACGAGCAGTACTTC. Protein product: CAISDTDSYEQYF. The genes are TRBV10-3 and TRBJ2-7, with D unresolved. Trimming stripped 3 bases from V and 1 base from J, with 7 bases between. Germline-derived CDR1 and CDR2 are ENHRY and SYGVKD. This CDR3 is built from 13 residues.

The rearrangement links TRBV27 to TRBJ2-7, with 10 bases lining up with TRBD2. This CDR3 has 18 residues. Germline V gene data show CDR1 as MNHEY and CDR2 as SMNVEV (reference sequence). V shed 1 base and J 0 bases; nucleotides not matched to a gene: 9. The CDR3 is CASSLLASGGESSYEQYF. The CDR3 DNA is TGTGCCAGCAGTTTATTGGCTAGCGGGGGTGAGAGCTCCTACGAGCAGTACTTC.

The V gene is TRBV6-4, the J gene TRBJ2-1, with D unclear. CDR1 and CDR2 from the germline V gene are MRHNA and SNTAGT. CDR3 size: 12 residues. V was shortened by 0 bases and J by 8 bases, with 5 bases between the two germline ends. CDR3 region: CASSDSSDEQFF. The CDR3 nucleotides read TGTGCCAGCAGTGACTCTAGTGATGAGCAGTTCTTC.

The chain uses TRBV4-2 and TRBJ1-2; D remains unclear. There are 15 residues in the CDR3. CDR1 is LGHNA, CDR2 YNFKEQ, per germline. V lost 1 base and J 2 bases, leaving 11 bases between the germline ends. The CDR3 sequence is CASSQVGQINYGYTF. The CDR3 nucleotides read TGTGCCAGCAGCCAAGTGGGCCAGATAAACTATGGCTACACCTTC.

The J gene is TRBJ2-2, the V gene TRBV7-2, with no clear D. CDR1 SGHTA and CDR2 FQGNSA come from the germline V gene. V dropped 2 bases and J dropped 1 base, with 5 bases sitting between them. The CDR3 has 14 residues. The DNA for the CDR3 is TGTGCCAGCAGCTTAATGCAGAACACCGGGGAGCTGTTTTTT. This encodes CASSLMQNTGELFF.

V gene TRBV7-9 combines with J gene TRBJ2-1; 9 positions match TRBD2. Germline CDR1 and CDR2: SEHNR and FQNEAQ (reference sequence). Trimming removed 5 bases from V and 3 bases from J; junction bases left unmatched: 8. The CDR3 length is 16 residues. CDR3 sequence (DNA): TGTGCCAGCAGCCGAGGGGGTAGCGGGAGCTACAATGAGCAGTTCTTC. It specifies CASSRGGSGSYNEQFF.

The chain uses TRBV6-6 and TRBJ2-5; weak D call: TRBD2 (6 bases). Germline V gives CDR1 MNHNY, CDR2 SVGAGI (reference sequence). This CDR3 spans 14 amino acids. V was cut by 2 bases and J by 0 bases, with 7 bases left in between. The CDR3 sequence is CASSYREYQETQYF. CDR3 in DNA: TGTGCCAGCAGTTACCGGGAGTACCAAGAGACCCAGTACTTC.

The chain uses TRBV11-2 and TRBJ2-7; TRBD2 agrees at 7 bases. The CDR3 has 14 residues. The ends lost 4 bases at V and 6 bases at J; junction bases unmatched: 9. The germline V gene encodes CDR1 SGHAT and CDR2 FQNNGV. CDR3 nucleotide sequence: TGTGCCAGCAGCTGGGGGGGAACCTACCTCGAGCAGTACTTC. Its protein is CASSWGGTYLEQYF.

To note about this clonotype: This may arise from a read error, as a much more abundant clone is one base away. The chain employs TRBV20-1 and TRBJ2-3; 8 bases fit TRBD2. The CDR3 contains 15 residues. In germline, CDR1 is DFQATT, CDR2 SNEGSKA (reference sequence). The V and J ends lost 1 base and 2 bases, in that order; junction bases with no gene match: 5. Written as DNA, the CDR3 is TGCAGTGCTAGAGTACTAGCGGAGGACACAGATACGCAGTATTTT. Residues: CSARVLAEDTDTQYF.

V and J are TRBV12-3 or TRBV12-4 and TRBJ2-1; a weak D match, TRBD1 (5 bases). The J call may not be correct, given that the DNA end is closer to TRBJ2-7. The CDR3 is made up of 16 amino acids. The CDR3 region is CASSDIQVLSFYEQYF. The CDR3 DNA reads as TGTGCCAGCAGCGATATACAGGTCCTTAGCTTCTACGAGCAGTACTTC.

The chain employs TRBV28 and TRBJ1-5; D unresolved. Trimming removed 2 bases at V and 5 bases at J, with 4 bases between. This CDR3 spans 12 amino acids. Germline assignment: CDR1 MDHEN and CDR2 SYDVKM. DNA for the CDR3: TGTGCCAGCAGTTTAGACGATCAGCCCCAGCATTTT. This sequence encodes CASSLDDQPQHF.